The entry below gives a single T cell receptor beta chain sequence along with its context. Antigen unknown. This sample was taken from a study of T cell responses to AZD1222 COVID-19 vaccine. Generated by immunoSEQ multiplex PCR, the TCRdb table keeps only in-frame clones and is missing some. The sample includes roughly 150,000 clones, 92% of them seen just once. Study results and limitations: As reported, nearly half of all spike-specific TCRs target variant regions that are unmutated. CD4 TCRs associated with vaccination spanned spike, dominating at 160-218 and 743-854.

Germline V gene sequence: CDR1 MGHDK, CDR2 SYGVNS. This CDR3 contains 13 residues. The germline V and J ends were trimmed by 10 bases and 6 bases, with 16 bases remaining between them. This clonotype was sampled from an adult in good health. V is TRBV25-1 and J is TRBJ1-5, with D tentatively TRBD1 (5 bases). This specimen was peripheral blood, taken on day 0 of AZD1222 vaccination. CDR3 nucleotide sequence: TGTGCCACCACGCGGAGGGACCGTCAGCCCCAGCATTTT. As protein: CATTRRDRQPQHF.